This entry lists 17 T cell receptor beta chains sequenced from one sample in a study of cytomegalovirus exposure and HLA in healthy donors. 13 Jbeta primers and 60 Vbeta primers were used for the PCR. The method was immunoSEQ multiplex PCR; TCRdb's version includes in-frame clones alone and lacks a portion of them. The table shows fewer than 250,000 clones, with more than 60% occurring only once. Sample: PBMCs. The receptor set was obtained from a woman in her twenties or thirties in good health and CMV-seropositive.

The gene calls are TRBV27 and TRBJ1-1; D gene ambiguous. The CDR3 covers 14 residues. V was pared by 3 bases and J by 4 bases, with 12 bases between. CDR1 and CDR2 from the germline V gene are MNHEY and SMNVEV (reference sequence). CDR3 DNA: TGTGCCAGCAGTTTTGGGAGGCGGAGCACTGAAGCTTTCTTT. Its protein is CASSFGRRSTEAFF.

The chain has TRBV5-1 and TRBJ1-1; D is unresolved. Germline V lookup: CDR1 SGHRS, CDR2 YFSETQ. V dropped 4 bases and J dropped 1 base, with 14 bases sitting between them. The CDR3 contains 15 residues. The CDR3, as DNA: TGCGCCAGCAGCCCGAGCGGTGGGTGGAACACTGAAGCTTTCTTT. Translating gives CASSPSGGWNTEAFF.

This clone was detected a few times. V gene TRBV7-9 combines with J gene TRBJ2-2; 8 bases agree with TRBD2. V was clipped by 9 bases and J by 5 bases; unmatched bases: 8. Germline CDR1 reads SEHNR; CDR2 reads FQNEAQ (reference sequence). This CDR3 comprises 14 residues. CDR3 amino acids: CASKRERVTGELFF. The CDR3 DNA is TGTGCCAGTAAGCGGGAGCGGGTGACCGGGGAGCTGTTTTTT.

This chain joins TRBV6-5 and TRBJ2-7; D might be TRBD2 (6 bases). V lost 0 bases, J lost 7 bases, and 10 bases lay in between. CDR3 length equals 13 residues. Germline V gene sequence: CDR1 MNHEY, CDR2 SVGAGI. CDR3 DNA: TGTGCCAGCAGTTACTCTTGGGGGAGGGAGCAGTACTTC. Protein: CASSYSWGREQYF.

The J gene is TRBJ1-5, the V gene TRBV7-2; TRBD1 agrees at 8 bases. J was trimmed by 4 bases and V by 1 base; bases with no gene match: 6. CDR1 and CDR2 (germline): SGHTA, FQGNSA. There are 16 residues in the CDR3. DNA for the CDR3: TGTGCCAGCAGCTTAGTGGGAGGACAGGGTAATCAGCCCCAGCATTTT. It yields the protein CASSLVGGQGNQPQHF.

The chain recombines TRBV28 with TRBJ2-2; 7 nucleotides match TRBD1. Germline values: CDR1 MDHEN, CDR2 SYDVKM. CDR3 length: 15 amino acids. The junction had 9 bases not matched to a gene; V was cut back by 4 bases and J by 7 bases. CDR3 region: CASSSRQGTFGELFF. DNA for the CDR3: TGTGCCAGCAGTTCGAGACAGGGTACCTTCGGGGAGCTGTTTTTT. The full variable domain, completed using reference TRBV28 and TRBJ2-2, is DVKVTQSSRYLVKRTGEKVFLECVQDMDHENMFWYRQDPGLGLRLIYFSYDVKMKEKGDIPEGYSVSREKKERFSLILESASTNQTSMYLCASSSRQGTFGELFFGEGSRLTVL.

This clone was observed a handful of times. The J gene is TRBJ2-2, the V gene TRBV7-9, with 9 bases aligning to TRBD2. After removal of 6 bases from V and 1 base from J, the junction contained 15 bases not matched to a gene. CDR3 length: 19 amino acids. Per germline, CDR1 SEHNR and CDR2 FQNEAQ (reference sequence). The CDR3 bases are TGTGCCAGCAGGCCATCTATCAGGCTAGCGGGGAAGAACACCGGGGAGCTGTTTTTT. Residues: CASRPSIRLAGKNTGELFF.

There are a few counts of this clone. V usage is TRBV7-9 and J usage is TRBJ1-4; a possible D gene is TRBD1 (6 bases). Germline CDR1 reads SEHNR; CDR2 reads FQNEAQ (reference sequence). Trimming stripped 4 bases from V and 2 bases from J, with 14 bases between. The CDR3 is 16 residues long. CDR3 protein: CASSSYRVTTNEKLFF. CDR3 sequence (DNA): TGTGCCAGCAGCTCCTACAGGGTGACGACTAATGAAAAACTGTTTTTT.

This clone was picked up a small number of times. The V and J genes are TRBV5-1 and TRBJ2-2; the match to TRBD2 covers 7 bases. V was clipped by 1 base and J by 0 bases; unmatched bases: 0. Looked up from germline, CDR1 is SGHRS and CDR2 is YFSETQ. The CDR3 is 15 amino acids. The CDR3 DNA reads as TGCGCCAGCAGCTTGAGCGGGGCGAACACCGGGGAGCTGTTTTTT. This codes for CASSLSGANTGELFF.

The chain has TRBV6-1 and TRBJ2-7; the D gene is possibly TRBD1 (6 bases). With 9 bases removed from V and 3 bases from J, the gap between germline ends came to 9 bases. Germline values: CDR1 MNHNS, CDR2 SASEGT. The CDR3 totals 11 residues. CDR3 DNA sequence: TGTGCCAGTACACAGGGCTACGAGCAGTACTTC. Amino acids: CASTQGYEQYF.

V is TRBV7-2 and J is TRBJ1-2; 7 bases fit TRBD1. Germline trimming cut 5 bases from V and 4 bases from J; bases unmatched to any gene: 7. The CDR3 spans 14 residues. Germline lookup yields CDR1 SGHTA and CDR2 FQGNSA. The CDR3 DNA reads TGTGCCAGCAGCCGGAACAGGGGAAGCTATGGCTACACCTTC. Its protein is CASSRNRGSYGYTF.

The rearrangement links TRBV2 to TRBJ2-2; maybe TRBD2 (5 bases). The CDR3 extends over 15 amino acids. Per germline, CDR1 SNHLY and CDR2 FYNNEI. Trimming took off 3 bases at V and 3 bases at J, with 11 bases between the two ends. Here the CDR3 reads CASSDRGADTGELFF. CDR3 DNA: TGTGCCAGCAGTGACCGGGGTGCGGACACCGGGGAGCTGTTTTTT.

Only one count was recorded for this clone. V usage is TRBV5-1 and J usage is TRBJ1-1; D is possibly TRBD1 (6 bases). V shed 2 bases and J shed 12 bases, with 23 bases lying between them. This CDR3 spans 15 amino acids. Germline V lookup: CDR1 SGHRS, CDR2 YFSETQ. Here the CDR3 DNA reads TGCGCCAGCAGCTTCCTAGATACAGGGCTCGATGAGACTTTCTTT. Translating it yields CASSFLDTGLDETFF.

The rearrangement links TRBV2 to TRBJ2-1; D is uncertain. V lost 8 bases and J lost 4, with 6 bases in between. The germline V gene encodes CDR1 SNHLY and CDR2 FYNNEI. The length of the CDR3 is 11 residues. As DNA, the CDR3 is TGTGCCAGCCTACAGTACAATGAGCAGTTCTTC. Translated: CASLQYNEQFF.

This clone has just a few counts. The CDR3 DNA reads TGCGCCAGCAGCTCGGGACAGGAGTACAATGAGCAGTTCTTC. Translated: CASSSGQEYNEQFF. The J gene is TRBJ2-1, the V gene TRBV5-1; 8 positions agree with TRBD1. Germline V CDR1 and CDR2: SGHRS, YFSETQ. V lost 3 bases and J lost 4; bases outside the gene matches: 3. This CDR3 comprises 14 residues.

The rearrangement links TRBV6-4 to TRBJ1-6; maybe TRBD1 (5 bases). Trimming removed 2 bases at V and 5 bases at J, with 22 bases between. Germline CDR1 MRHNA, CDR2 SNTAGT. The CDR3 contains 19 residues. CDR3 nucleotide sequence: TGTGCCAGCAGTGACGGGGCAGGGCAGATAAAATTGGATAATTCACCCCTCCACTTT. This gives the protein CASSDGAGQIKLDNSPLHF.

The CDR3 loop reads CASSLGALRSGNTIYF. CDR3 bases: TGTGCCAGCAGCCTAGGGGCCCTCCGCTCTGGAAACACCATATATTTT. The chain joins TRBV9 to TRBJ1-3; a weak D match, TRBD1 (5 bases). V lost 4 bases, J lost 0 bases, and 14 bases lay in between. Germline V gene sequence: CDR1 SGDLS, CDR2 YYNGEE. The CDR3 has 16 residues.